What follows are 22 T cell receptor beta chains derived from one specimen sequenced in a study of cytomegalovirus exposure and HLA in healthy donors. This PCR relied on a set of 60 Vbeta primers and 13 Jbeta primers. Generated by immunoSEQ multiplex PCR, the TCRdb table keeps only in-frame clones and is missing some. The data hold under 200,000 clones, with roughly 80% observed a single time. Specimen: PBMCs. These receptors were obtained from a man in his forties or fifties in good health and CMV-seropositive.

The chain links TRBV5-1 to TRBJ2-4; 8 bases are a match to TRBD1. This CDR3 is built from 16 residues. The germline V gene encodes CDR1 SGHRS and CDR2 YFSETQ. Losses at the gene ends were 4 bases for V and 3 bases for J; bases not matched to a gene: 9. The CDR3 bases are TGCGCCAGCAGCCCTTCAGGGGGCTTGGACAAAAACATTCAGTACTTC. This encodes CASSPSGGLDKNIQYF.

The chain has TRBV9 and TRBJ2-7; 9 nucleotides align to TRBD2. The CDR3 is 14 amino acids. Germline trimming cut 4 bases from V and 1 base from J; bases unmatched to any gene: 3. CDR1 is SGDLS and CDR2 is YYNGEE in the germline V gene. Here the CDR3 reads CASSPGLASYEQYF. The CDR3 bases are TGTGCCAGCAGCCCCGGACTAGCGTCCTACGAGCAGTACTTC. Complete variable domain (other parts from reference TRBV9 and TRBJ2-7): DSGVTQTPKHLITATGQRVTLRCSPRSGDLSVYWYQQSLDQGLQFLIQYYNGEERAKGNILERFSAQQFPDLHSELNLSSLELGDSALYFCASSPGLASYEQYFGPGTRLTVT.

This chain joins TRBV11-3 and TRBJ2-1, with TRBD2 matching over 9 bases. J gave up 4 bases and V 5 bases, and 6 bases lay outside the gene matches. Per the germline V gene, CDR1 is SGHNT and CDR2 is YENEEA. CDR3 size: 15 residues. In nucleotides, the CDR3 is TGTGCCAGCAGCCTGTTAGCGGGGGTATACAATGAGCAGTTCTTC. It codes for CASSLLAGVYNEQFF.

The chain uses TRBV28 and TRBJ1-5, with a tentative D call TRBD1 (5 bases). The V gene's germline CDR1 is MDHEN and CDR2 SYDVKM. The V gene lost 3 bases and the J gene lost 7 bases, with 19 bases spanning the gap. The CDR3 length is 16 residues. The CDR3 region is CASSLGLGGEGQPQHF. The CDR3 nucleotides are TGTGCCAGCAGTTTGGGTCTTGGAGGGGAGGGGCAGCCCCAGCATTTT.

The chain recombines TRBV7-8 with TRBJ1-2, with TRBD1 matching 7 bases. This CDR3 region has 14 residues. V lost 5 bases, J lost 8 bases, and 11 bases stayed unmatched. Germline V lookup: CDR1 SGHVS, CDR2 FQNEAQ. DNA of the CDR3: TGTGCCAGCAGCGCACACAGGGGAGGATACGGCTACACCTTC. It specifies CASSAHRGGYGYTF.

The V call is TRBV28, the J call TRBJ1-1; the D gene is possibly TRBD1 (6 bases). Germline loops: CDR1 MDHEN, CDR2 SYDVKM. There are 14 residues in the CDR3. V was clipped by 6 bases and J by 7 bases, with 18 bases between them. The CDR3 loop reads CASRRQDSALEAFF. Here the CDR3 DNA reads TGTGCCAGCAGACGCCAGGACAGTGCCCTTGAAGCTTTCTTT. Full variable domain (outside the CDR3, taken from reference TRBV28 and TRBJ1-1): DVKVTQSSRYLVKRTGEKVFLECVQDMDHENMFWYRQDPGLGLRLIYFSYDVKMKEKGDIPEGYSVSREKKERFSLILESASTNQTSMYLCASRRQDSALEAFFGQGTRLTVV.

The chain employs TRBV5-1 and TRBJ2-3; D unresolved. Trimming left V 5 bases short and J 6 bases short, with 13 bases between. The CDR3 runs 13 residues. CDR1 and CDR2 (germline): SGHRS, YFSETQ. The CDR3 nucleotides are TGCGCCAGCAGGGCCCTCCCCGTGGATACGCAGTATTTT. Translated: CASRALPVDTQYF.

The J gene is TRBJ2-4, the V gene TRBV28; 8 bases are shared with TRBD2. Trimming at V came to 7 bases and at J to 3 bases, leaving 8 bases not matched to a gene. The germline CDR1 and CDR2 sequences are MDHEN and SYDVKM. The CDR3 sequence is 15 residues long. CDR3 nucleotide sequence: TGTGCCAGCACCCTGACTAGCGAGGACAAAAACATTCAGTACTTC. This encodes CASTLTSEDKNIQYF.

About this clone: Distinct nucleotide sequences in the sample also encode this CDR3. Here the CDR3 DNA reads TGTGCCAGCAGCTTAAGGACAGGGGGGGATCAGCCCCAGCATTTT. Its translation is CASSLRTGGDQPQHF. The rearrangement joins TRBV7-2 to TRBJ1-5; 10 bases map to TRBD1. Looked up from germline, CDR1 is SGHTA and CDR2 is FQGNSA. The CDR3 contains 15 residues. Unmatched junction bases numbered 3, after V lost 2 bases and J lost 5 bases.

This rearrangement joins TRBV7-3 to TRBJ2-3; D possibly corresponds to TRBD2 (5 bases). V was cut by 5 bases and J by 8 bases, with 8 bases left in between. Looked up from germline, CDR1 is SGHTA and CDR2 is FQGTGA. CDR3 length: 11 residues. The CDR3 reads CASSPGVTQYF. CDR3 in DNA: TGTGCCAGCAGCCCCGGGGTTACGCAGTATTTT.

The rearrangement joins TRBV2 to TRBJ1-3, with D unclear. The length of the CDR3 is 16 residues. The V gene lost 6 bases and the J gene lost 0 bases, with 15 bases spanning the gap. Germline CDR1 is SNHLY and CDR2 is FYNNEI. CDR3 nucleotides: TGTGCCAGCAGGCCAAGGGAGGGCTTCTCTGGAAACACCATATATTTT. The encoded protein is CASRPREGFSGNTIYF.

The chain links TRBV6-1 to TRBJ1-5; D gene uncertain. This CDR3 has 13 amino acids. CDR1 and CDR2 (germline): MNHNS, SASEGT. The V gene lost 1 base and the J gene lost 4 bases, with 5 bases spanning the gap. The CDR3 spells CASSEDRNQPQHF. The DNA of the CDR3 is TGTGCCAGCAGTGAAGATAGAAATCAGCCCCAGCATTTT.

The rearrangement links TRBV18 to TRBJ1-3; 7 nucleotides line up with TRBD1. CDR3 length: 16 amino acids. Germline CDR1 reads KGHSH; CDR2 reads LQKENI. With 3 bases clipped from V and 3 bases from J, the junction kept 8 bases outside the gene matches. CDR3 nucleotides: TGTGCCAGCTCACCCGAGGGGGCTTATGATGGAAACACCATATATTTT. Its protein is CASSPEGAYDGNTIYF.

In DNA, the CDR3 is TGTGCCAGCAGCTACAACGCCGGGCAGGGGACTGAAGCTTTCTTT. It translates to CASSYNAGQGTEAFF. The chain has TRBV7-8 and TRBJ1-1, with D tentatively TRBD1 (6 bases). The CDR3 covers 15 residues. CDR1 is SGHVS and CDR2 is FQNEAQ in the germline V gene. V was trimmed by 4 bases and J by 5 bases, leaving 17 bases between them.

Turning to this clone: The junction departs from the called germline gene at one end, perhaps through a read error. The CDR3 reads CASRLTGAYNEQFF. The DNA of the CDR3 is TGTGCCAGCCGTTTAACAGGAGCCTACAATGAGCAGTTCTTC. The J gene is TRBJ2-1, the V gene TRBV28; tentatively, D is TRBD1 (5 bases). Germline V gene data show CDR1 as MDHEN and CDR2 as SYDVKM. CDR3 length: 14 amino acids.

V gene TRBV11-1 combines with J gene TRBJ2-7; the D gene is possibly TRBD1 (5 bases). The CDR3 runs to 14 residues. V lost 4 bases to trimming and J lost 0 bases, with 10 bases between them. CDR1 and CDR2 (germline): SGHAT, FQDESV (reference sequence). In DNA, the CDR3 is TGTGCCAGCAGCTCTTCGACAGTCTCCTACGAGCAGTACTTC. Its translation: CASSSSTVSYEQYF.

The rearrangement joins TRBV28 to TRBJ1-1; perhaps TRBD1 as D (5 bases). The CDR3 is 14 residues long. V gave up 3 bases and J gave up 1 base, with 9 bases separating them. Germline V CDR1 and CDR2: MDHEN, SYDVKM. CDR3 DNA sequence: TGTGCCAGCAGTTTCGGGGGGGAGAACACTGAAGCTTTCTTT. This gives the protein CASSFGGENTEAFF.

This clone has more than one count but fewer than ten. The V and J genes are TRBV30 and TRBJ1-4, with a tentative D call TRBD1 (5 bases). Trimming removed 4 bases from V and 0 bases from J, with 12 bases in between. Per the germline V gene, CDR1 is GTSNPN and CDR2 is SVGIG (reference sequence). The CDR3 consists of 15 residues. CDR3 protein: CAWTRGGATNEKLFF. CDR3 coding DNA: TGTGCCTGGACCCGGGGGGGGGCAACTAATGAAAAACTGTTTTTT.

This clone has a handful of counts. The V call is TRBV15, the J call TRBJ1-4; 8 bases map to TRBD1. V lost 0 bases to trimming and J lost 5 bases; unmatched junction nucleotides: 5. The germline V gene encodes CDR1 LNHNV and CDR2 YYDKDF (reference sequence). The length of the CDR3 is 16 residues. The chain's CDR3 is CATSRDRQGANEKLFF. As DNA, the CDR3 is TGTGCCACCAGCAGAGATAGGCAGGGGGCGAATGAAAAACTGTTTTTT.

This sequence joins TRBV5-5 and TRBJ1-2; a weak D match, TRBD1 (6 bases). V shed 0 bases and J shed 4 bases, with 10 bases lying between them. In germline, CDR1 is SGHKS, CDR2 YYEKEE (reference sequence). CDR3 length equals 14 residues. CDR3 DNA sequence: TGTGCCAGCAGCTTGGAACGGACAGTCTATGGCTACACCTTC. Its protein is CASSLERTVYGYTF.

J is TRBJ1-2 and V is TRBV7-9; possibly TRBD1 for D (6 bases). The CDR3 spans 16 residues. Trimming took off 2 bases at V and 2 bases at J, with 15 bases between the two ends. CDR1 is SEHNR and CDR2 is FQNEAQ in the germline V gene (reference sequence). CDR3 DNA sequence: TGTGCCAGCAGCTTATCGTTGTCGGACAGCAACTATGGCTACACCTTC. As protein: CASSLSLSDSNYGYTF.

This clone was found once. This sequence joins TRBV19 and TRBJ2-3; 11 bases are shared with TRBD2. The germline CDR1 and CDR2 sequences are LNHDA and SQIVND (reference sequence). Germline trimming cut 6 bases from V and 4 bases from J; bases unmatched to any gene: 3. CDR3 length: 14 amino acids. The CDR3 DNA sequence: TGTGCCAGTAGAACTAGCGGGAGTGCAGATACGCAGTATTTT. As protein: CASRTSGSADTQYF.